This T cell receptor beta chain was retrieved from a study of radiation and T cells in renal cell carcinoma. The CDR3 has 15 amino acids. Germline CDR1 reads SGHTS; CDR2 reads YDEGEE. Trimming cost V 1 base and J 2 bases, with 13 bases left between them. Assay used: immunoSEQ multiplex PCR; TCRdb lists only in-frame clones, some missing. The repertoire has roughly 120,000 clones, more than 80% of them found once; the top ten carry 1.9%. The time point is: blood 2 weeks post-SBRT. The treatment: 15 Gy SBRT to primary tumor, nephrectomy 4 weeks later. Material: blood, obtained from a patient whose treatment included radiotherapy and nephrectomy. The clonotype originates from a woman aged 60-75 years with renal cell carcinoma. This chain joins TRBV5-8 and TRBJ2-7; D gene uncertain. CDR3 bases: TGTGCCAGCAGCTTGTTCGGAGCCCCGCCCTACGAGCAGTACTTC. It codes for CASSLFGAPPYEQYF.